What follows are 2 T cell receptor beta chains derived from one specimen sequenced in a study of Ad26.COV2.S vaccination and SARS-CoV-2 variants. Treatment denoted: roughly 18 received Ad26.COV2.S at low or high dose, single or two shots; 5 received placebo; per-sample allocation not given. The samples date from day 63 after the first vaccine or placebo injection. TCRdb's table, derived via immunoSEQ multiplex PCR, lists solely in-frame clones and lacks some. The sample yields approximately 460,000 clones, 70% to 90% seen once. This specimen was peripheral blood, taken in a trial of Ad26.COV2.S vaccine versus placebo. The receptor set was obtained from a person between 18 and 60 years old who received the Ad26.COV2.S COVID-19 vaccine or a placebo.

The V call is TRBV15, the J call TRBJ2-7; D unclear. V was pared by 0 bases and J by 2 bases, with 17 bases between. Germline V gene data show CDR1 as LNHNV and CDR2 as YYDKDF (reference sequence). There are 17 residues in the CDR3. The CDR3 DNA sequence: TGTGCCACCAGCAGAGATAGTGTGAACGTATCCGCCTACGAGCAGTACTTC. It is translated as CATSRDSVNVSAYEQYF.

V usage is TRBV18 and J usage is TRBJ2-2; D unclear. This CDR3 is built from 13 residues. Germline V gives CDR1 KGHSH, CDR2 LQKENI. The V end lost 7 bases, the J end lost 6 bases, and 12 bases lay between the germline ends. CDR3 nucleotides: TGTGCCAGCTTGAATACGCACCCCGGGGAGCTGTTTTTT. Its translation: CASLNTHPGELFF.